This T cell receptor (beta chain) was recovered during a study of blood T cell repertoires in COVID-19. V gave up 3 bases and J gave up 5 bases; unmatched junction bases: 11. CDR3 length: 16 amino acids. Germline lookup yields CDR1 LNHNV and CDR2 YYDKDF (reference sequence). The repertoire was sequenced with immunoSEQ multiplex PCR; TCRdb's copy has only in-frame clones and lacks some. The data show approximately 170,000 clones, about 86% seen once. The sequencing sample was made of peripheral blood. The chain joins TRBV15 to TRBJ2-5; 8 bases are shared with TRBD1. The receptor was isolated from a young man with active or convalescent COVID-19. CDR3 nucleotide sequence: TGTGCCACCAGCAGTATAGGACAGGGTGTATGGGAGACCCAGTACTTC. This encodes CATSSIGQGVWETQYF.